Described below is a single T cell receptor beta chain sequence and its context. Its antigen is still unknown. The data originate from a study of regulatory T cells in long-lasting Graves disease. Whole-study findings and limits: Public clonotype sharing was higher in persistent than newly diagnosed patients. It was in persistent disease that TRBV28, TRBJ1-2 and TRBJ2-5 were favored.

The time point: persistent/refractory GD, antithyroid drugs over 5 years with positive TRAb. The TCR library was made from RNA that had been extracted from PBMCs in TRIzol. Patients came through an endocrinology department, and that department was in Xi'an, China. Arm-PCR of CDR3 regions and iRepertoire HTBI primers were the basis on which TCR beta libraries were built. TCRdb recomputed calls from the multiplex PCR reads with MiXCR, one row per CDR3 protein. Of a few hundred thousand distinct CDR3 sequences listed, less than 30% were seen once; the top ten hold less than 30%. V shed 5 bases and J shed 0 bases, with 8 bases lying between them. Germline lookup yields CDR1 SGHVS and CDR2 FQNEAQ. This CDR3 region has 15 residues.

The chain combines TRBV7-8 with TRBJ2-6; D remains unclear. This TCR was sampled from a woman aged 40 to 50 with Graves disease. The sample in question was peripheral blood mononuclear cells (PBMCs), obtained when the disease was refractory, from a patient treated with antithyroid drugs. In nucleotides, the CDR3 is TGTGCCAGCAGCCCCCAAAACTCTGGGGCCAACGTCCTGACTTTC. Amino acid sequence: CASSPQNSGANVLTF.